What follows are 17 T cell receptor beta chains derived from one specimen sequenced in a study of blood T cell repertoires in COVID-19. Data came from immunoSEQ multiplex PCR; TCRdb stores just in-frame clones and leaves some out. The sample yields approximately 300,000 clones, more than 90% seen once. Sequencing was performed on PBMCs or T cells enriched from blood (not recorded which). All receptors derive from a woman under 40 who had been exposed to COVID-19.

The J gene is TRBJ1-2, the V gene TRBV5-6, with D possibly TRBD1 on 6 matching bases. The CDR3 is made up of 13 amino acids. The V end was cut by 0 bases, the J end by 5 bases, with 8 bases between. Germline V gene lookup returns CDR1 SGHDT and CDR2 YYEEEE. CDR3 amino acids: CASSLDQGYGYTF. The CDR3 coding sequence is TGTGCCAGCAGCTTGGATCAGGGGTATGGCTACACCTTC.

This clone has only one observation. This chain connects TRBV11-2 to TRBJ1-4; no clear D gene. CDR3 length: 13 residues. V was clipped by 6 bases and J by 12 bases, with 17 bases between them. Germline V CDR1 and CDR2: SGHAT, FQNNGV. The CDR3 is CASRPVDGVELFF. CDR3 DNA sequence: TGTGCCAGCAGGCCCGTTGACGGAGTAGAACTGTTTTTT.

The J gene is TRBJ2-1, the V gene TRBV9, with 8 bases aligning to TRBD2. From germline, CDR1 is SGDLS and CDR2 YYNGEE. CDR3 length: 20 residues. V lost 4 bases and J lost 4; bases outside the gene matches: 22. CDR3 region: CASSLRKNKSGLGSYNEQFF. In DNA, the CDR3 is TGTGCCAGCAGCCTTCGCAAAAATAAGTCGGGACTAGGATCATACAATGAGCAGTTCTTC.

The chain has TRBV5-1 and TRBJ2-2, with 12 positions matching TRBD2. The CDR3 has 18 residues. CDR1 is SGHRS, CDR2 YFSETQ, per germline. The V and J ends lost 1 base and 0 bases, in that order; junction bases with no gene match: 4. The CDR3 spells CASSLKPSGGANTGELFF. The CDR3 DNA is TGCGCCAGCAGCTTGAAACCTAGCGGGGGGGCGAACACCGGGGAGCTGTTTTTT.

V usage is TRBV29-1 and J usage is TRBJ1-1; D unresolved. The CDR3 runs 13 residues. The germline gives CDR1 SQVTM, CDR2 ANQGSEA. V lost 5 bases and J 4 bases, leaving 14 bases between the germline ends. The CDR3 loop reads CSVSSLGGTEAFF. CDR3 DNA sequence: TGCAGCGTTTCGTCCCTCGGAGGCACTGAAGCTTTCTTT. The full variable domain, completed using reference TRBV29-1 and TRBJ1-1, is SAVISQKPSRDICQRGTSLTIQCQVDSQVTMMFWYRQQPGQSLTLIATANQGSEATYESGFVIDKFPISRPNLTFSTLTVSNMSPEDSSIYLCSVSSLGGTEAFFGQGTRLTVV.

This chain uses TRBV5-8 with TRBJ1-6, with a tentative D call TRBD1 (5 bases). In germline, CDR1 is SGHTS, CDR2 YDEGEE. The CDR3 length is 13 residues. V lost 1 base, J lost 11 bases, and 10 bases lay in between. DNA for the CDR3: TGTGCCAGCAGCTTGCAGGGTGAACCACCCCTCCACTTT. Translation: CASSLQGEPPLHF. The variable domain in full, with the rest retrieved from reference TRBV5-8 and TRBJ1-6, is EAGVTQSPTHLIKTRGQQATLRCSPISGHTSVYWYQQALGLGLQFLLWYDEGEERNRGNFPPRFSGRQFPNYSSELNVNALELEDSALYLCASSLQGEPPLHFGNGTRLTVT.

This chain joins TRBV11-1 and TRBJ2-1, with TRBD2 identical over 10 bases. Germline V CDR1 and CDR2: SGHAT, FQDESV (reference sequence). J gave up 4 bases and V 0 bases, and 12 bases lay outside the gene matches. CDR3 length equals 19 residues. The CDR3, as DNA: TGTGCCAGCAGCTTAGCGGGAACTAGCGGGGCCGTATCTTACAATGAGCAGTTCTTC. It translates to CASSLAGTSGAVSYNEQFF.

The chain uses TRBV6-5 and TRBJ2-4; possible D gene TRBD1, 5 bases. The CDR3 consists of 14 residues. Looked up from germline, CDR1 is MNHEY and CDR2 is SVGAGI. The V gene lost 6 bases and the J gene lost 5 bases, with 14 bases spanning the gap. The CDR3, as DNA: TGTGCCAGCAGCCTCAGGGCGGCCCAAAACATTCAGTACTTC. Protein product: CASSLRAAQNIQYF.

J is TRBJ2-1 and V is TRBV5-4; D gene uncertain. CDR1 SGHNT and CDR2 YYREEE come from the germline V gene (reference sequence). The length of the CDR3 is 14 residues. The ends were cut back, 5 bases at V and 6 bases at J, with 15 bases in the middle. In nucleotides, the CDR3 is TGTGCCAGCAGAAGACCAGGCCGCCCCAATGAGCAGTTCTTC. Translated, it gives CASRRPGRPNEQFF. Supplemented by reference TRBV5-4 and TRBJ2-1, the full variable domain reads ETGVTQSPTHLIKTRGQQVTLRCSSQSGHNTVSWYQQALGQGPQFIFQYYREEENGRGNFPPRFSGLQFPNYSSELNVNALELDDSALYLCASRRPGRPNEQFFGPGTRLTVL.

The rearrangement joins TRBV5-1 to TRBJ1-1, with 9 bases aligning to TRBD1. Trimming cost V 7 bases and J 4 bases; bases outside gene matches: 2. The CDR3 has 12 residues. Germline CDR1 and CDR2: SGHRS and YFSETQ. The CDR3 DNA sequence: TGCGCCAGCTCGGACAGGGGCACTGAAGCTTTCTTT. Translation gives CASSDRGTEAFF.

The rearrangement uses TRBV5-1 and TRBJ1-6; 7 nucleotides match TRBD1. CDR3 length: 15 residues. V was clipped by 3 bases and J by 5 bases; unmatched bases: 5. Looked up from germline, CDR1 is SGHRS and CDR2 is YFSETQ. CDR3 protein: CASSSGQSHNSPLHF. For the CDR3, the DNA is TGCGCCAGCAGCTCGGGACAGTCCCATAATTCACCCCTCCACTTT. The whole variable domain, filled in from reference TRBV5-1 and TRBJ1-6, reads KAGVTQTPRYLIKTRGQQVTLSCSPISGHRSVSWYQQTPGQGLQFLFEYFSETQRNKGNFPGRFSGRQFSNSRSEMNVSTLELGDSALYLCASSSGQSHNSPLHFGNGTRLTVT.

Remarks on this clone: At one end the junction does not follow the germline gene, possibly because of a read error. This chain links TRBV10-3 with TRBJ1-1; 9 bases agree with TRBD1. CDR1 is ENHRY and CDR2 is SYGVKD in the germline V gene. The CDR3 is 15 amino acids. The CDR3 sequence is CAIREWTGESTEAFF. The CDR3 DNA reads TGTGCCATCCGTGAGTGGACAGGGGAGAGCACTGAAGCTTTCTTT.

The V gene is TRBV6-6, the J gene TRBJ1-1; 8 bases fit TRBD1. V lost 4 bases, J lost 1 base, and 5 bases stayed unmatched. The CDR3 totals 15 residues. Germline values: CDR1 MNHNY, CDR2 SVGAGI (reference sequence). The CDR3 nucleotides are TGTGCCAGCAGTTCCGTCGACAGGGGGAACACTGAAGCTTTCTTT. Translation gives CASSSVDRGNTEAFF.

The chain couples TRBV12-1 to TRBJ1-5; TRBD1 is taken as the D call from the table, unchecked against the DNA. TRBV12-1 is a pseudogene. The CDR3 runs 12 residues. The CDR3 is CASSSQLQPQHF. CDR3 coding DNA: TGTGCCAGCAGCTCACAGCTGCAGCCCCAGCATTTT.

This clone was seen once. The CDR3 DNA reads as TGTGCCAGCAGCGCGGGACGGAGCTCTGGAAACACCATATATTTT. Amino acid sequence: CASSAGRSSGNTIYF. The chain couples TRBV7-2 to TRBJ1-3, with D possibly matching TRBD1 (5 bases). The V gene lost 5 bases and the J gene lost 0 bases, with 11 bases spanning the gap. Germline-derived CDR1 and CDR2 are SGHTA and FQGNSA. The CDR3 spans 15 residues.

This sequence joins TRBV30 and TRBJ1-2; tentative D call: TRBD1 (6 bases). The CDR3 has 13 residues. The V end lost 1 base, the J end lost 6 bases, and 12 bases lay between the germline ends. The germline CDR1 and CDR2 sequences are GTSNPN and SVGIG (reference sequence). CDR3 residues: CAWSATGMDGYTF. The CDR3 DNA reads TGTGCCTGGAGTGCCACAGGGATGGATGGCTACACCTTC.

The V gene is TRBV12-5, the J gene TRBJ1-1; D is unresolved. V lost 3 bases and J 11 bases, leaving 16 bases between the germline ends. Per germline, CDR1 LGHNT and CDR2 FRNRAP. The CDR3 length is 13 residues. The CDR3 sequence: CASGFTGDRRAFF. CDR3 sequence (DNA): TGTGCTAGTGGTTTTACGGGAGATCGTCGGGCTTTCTTT. Looking up the rest from reference TRBV12-5 and TRBJ1-1 gives the full variable domain: DARVTQTPRHKVTEMGQEVTMRCQPILGHNTVFWYRQTMMQGLELLAYFRNRAPLDDSGMPKDRFSAEMPDATLATLKIQPSEPRDSAVYFCASGFTGDRRAFFGQGTRLTVV.